A selection of T cell receptor beta chains follows, all from one sample in a study of blood T cell repertoires in COVID-19. Libraries were prepared by immunoSEQ multiplex PCR; TCRdb keeps only in-frame clonotypes and omits some of them. Here the sample spans some 150,000 clones, roughly four fifths being singletons. Sequenced: peripheral blood. The origin of the receptors is a human donor in a cohort sampled during active COVID-19. Both conserved end residues are part of each CDR3. The D gene is left open where the match is weak. For some rows the clone size is stated as once, few or many, or as a class when expanded; others skip it.

D,J,size,V,length,CDR3,DNA
.,TRBJ1-4,.,TRBV1,16,CTSSQDGGLENEKLFF,TGCACCAGCAGCCAAGATGGAGGGCTAGAAAATGAAAAACTGTTTTTT
TRBD2,TRBJ2-1,.,TRBV6-2/TRBV6-3,15,CASSLAGSSYNEQFF,TGTGCCAGCAGCCTAGCGGGTAGCTCCTACAATGAGCAGTTCTTC
TRBD2,TRBJ2-5,.,TRBV30,16,CAWSVPWLAGVGTQYF,TGTGCCTGGAGTGTACCTTGGCTAGCGGGAGTAGGGACCCAGTACTTC
.,TRBJ2-3,once,TRBV4-3,15,CASSLGASPTDTQYF,TGCGCCAGCAGCCTAGGGGCCAGCCCCACAGATACGCAGTATTTT
TRBD1,TRBJ2-7,.,TRBV12-3/TRBV12-4,13,CASRAGTGPPGYF,TGTGCCAGCAGGGCCGGGACAGGGCCCCCTGGGTACTTC
TRBD2,TRBJ2-1,few,TRBV9,18,CASSPDPTGLAINNEQFF,TGTGCCAGCAGCCCCGACCCGACGGGACTAGCGATTAACAATGAGCAGTTCTTC
.,TRBJ1-1,.,TRBV12-3/TRBV12-4,11,CASSQTAEAFF,TGTGCCAGCAGTCAAACAGCTGAAGCTTTCTTT
.,TRBJ1-5,.,TRBV19,14,CASRSGTGGQPQHF,TGTGCCAGTAGAAGCGGGACGGGAGGACAGCCCCAGCATTTT
.,TRBJ1-5,few,TRBV2,15,CASQRGTPGNQPQHF,TGTGCCAGCCAACGTGGGACTCCGGGCAATCAGCCCCAGCATTTT
.,TRBJ2-7,.,TRBV19,14,CASSAGQRMGEQYF,TGTGCCAGTAGTGCGGGACAGAGGATGGGCGAGCAGTACTTC
TRBD1,TRBJ2-6,.,TRBV4-1,20,CASSQEYRGNLGAGANVLTF,TGCGCCAGCAGCCAAGAGTACAGGGGGAATCTTGGGGCTGGGGCCAACGTCCTGACTTTC
.,TRBJ1-4,.,TRBV18,15,CASSLTVATNEKLFF,TGTGCCAGCTCGCTGACAGTTGCAACTAATGAAAAACTGTTTTTT
.,TRBJ2-1,few,TRBV30,13,CAWSVLVRNEQFF,TGTGCCTGGAGTGTACTGGTTCGAAATGAGCAGTTCTTC
.,TRBJ1-2,.,TRBV27,13,CASSSDRIDGYTF,TGTGCCAGCAGTTCAGACAGGATTGACGGCTACACCTTC
TRBD2,TRBJ2-7,.,TRBV5-1,15,CASSSDGRALVEQYF,TGCGCCAGCAGCTCGGACGGGAGGGCCTTGGTCGAGCAGTACTTC
.,TRBJ2-1,.,TRBV5-1,14,CASSLVGGGGEQFF,TGCGCCAGCAGCTTGGTAGGAGGCGGAGGTGAGCAGTTCTTC
TRBD1,TRBJ2-7,.,TRBV5-1,14,CASTMTGGAAEQYF,TGCGCCAGCACAATGACAGGGGGCGCGGCCGAGCAGTACTTC